This TCR beta chain was sequenced during a study of cytomegalovirus exposure and HLA in healthy donors. Each donor's status was that of a healthy bone marrow donor. Study-level points and caveats: A reported reduction in N-insertions relative to the 666-donor mean was seen in an Asian-associated ancestry cluster in a later analysis. Apart from CMV serostatus, no immune exposure information was available.

V lost 5 bases and J lost 0; bases outside the gene matches: 4. The germline V gene encodes CDR1 SGHAT and CDR2 FQNNGV. CDR3 length: 15 residues. PCR used 60 Vbeta primers and 13 Jbeta primers. TCRdb's copy holds only in-frame clones and misses some; the assay was immunoSEQ multiplex PCR. The table has 100,000 to 150,000 clones, roughly 80% seen once. Points on this clone: No antigen is known for it.

The sample consisted of PBMCs. This chain uses TRBV11-2 with TRBJ1-3; 7 nucleotides agree with TRBD1. This receptor was identified in a middle-aged woman in good health and CMV-seropositive. CDR3 in amino acids: CASSTEGASGNTIYF. The CDR3 DNA follows: TGTGCCAGCAGCACCGAGGGGGCCTCTGGAAACACCATATATTTT.